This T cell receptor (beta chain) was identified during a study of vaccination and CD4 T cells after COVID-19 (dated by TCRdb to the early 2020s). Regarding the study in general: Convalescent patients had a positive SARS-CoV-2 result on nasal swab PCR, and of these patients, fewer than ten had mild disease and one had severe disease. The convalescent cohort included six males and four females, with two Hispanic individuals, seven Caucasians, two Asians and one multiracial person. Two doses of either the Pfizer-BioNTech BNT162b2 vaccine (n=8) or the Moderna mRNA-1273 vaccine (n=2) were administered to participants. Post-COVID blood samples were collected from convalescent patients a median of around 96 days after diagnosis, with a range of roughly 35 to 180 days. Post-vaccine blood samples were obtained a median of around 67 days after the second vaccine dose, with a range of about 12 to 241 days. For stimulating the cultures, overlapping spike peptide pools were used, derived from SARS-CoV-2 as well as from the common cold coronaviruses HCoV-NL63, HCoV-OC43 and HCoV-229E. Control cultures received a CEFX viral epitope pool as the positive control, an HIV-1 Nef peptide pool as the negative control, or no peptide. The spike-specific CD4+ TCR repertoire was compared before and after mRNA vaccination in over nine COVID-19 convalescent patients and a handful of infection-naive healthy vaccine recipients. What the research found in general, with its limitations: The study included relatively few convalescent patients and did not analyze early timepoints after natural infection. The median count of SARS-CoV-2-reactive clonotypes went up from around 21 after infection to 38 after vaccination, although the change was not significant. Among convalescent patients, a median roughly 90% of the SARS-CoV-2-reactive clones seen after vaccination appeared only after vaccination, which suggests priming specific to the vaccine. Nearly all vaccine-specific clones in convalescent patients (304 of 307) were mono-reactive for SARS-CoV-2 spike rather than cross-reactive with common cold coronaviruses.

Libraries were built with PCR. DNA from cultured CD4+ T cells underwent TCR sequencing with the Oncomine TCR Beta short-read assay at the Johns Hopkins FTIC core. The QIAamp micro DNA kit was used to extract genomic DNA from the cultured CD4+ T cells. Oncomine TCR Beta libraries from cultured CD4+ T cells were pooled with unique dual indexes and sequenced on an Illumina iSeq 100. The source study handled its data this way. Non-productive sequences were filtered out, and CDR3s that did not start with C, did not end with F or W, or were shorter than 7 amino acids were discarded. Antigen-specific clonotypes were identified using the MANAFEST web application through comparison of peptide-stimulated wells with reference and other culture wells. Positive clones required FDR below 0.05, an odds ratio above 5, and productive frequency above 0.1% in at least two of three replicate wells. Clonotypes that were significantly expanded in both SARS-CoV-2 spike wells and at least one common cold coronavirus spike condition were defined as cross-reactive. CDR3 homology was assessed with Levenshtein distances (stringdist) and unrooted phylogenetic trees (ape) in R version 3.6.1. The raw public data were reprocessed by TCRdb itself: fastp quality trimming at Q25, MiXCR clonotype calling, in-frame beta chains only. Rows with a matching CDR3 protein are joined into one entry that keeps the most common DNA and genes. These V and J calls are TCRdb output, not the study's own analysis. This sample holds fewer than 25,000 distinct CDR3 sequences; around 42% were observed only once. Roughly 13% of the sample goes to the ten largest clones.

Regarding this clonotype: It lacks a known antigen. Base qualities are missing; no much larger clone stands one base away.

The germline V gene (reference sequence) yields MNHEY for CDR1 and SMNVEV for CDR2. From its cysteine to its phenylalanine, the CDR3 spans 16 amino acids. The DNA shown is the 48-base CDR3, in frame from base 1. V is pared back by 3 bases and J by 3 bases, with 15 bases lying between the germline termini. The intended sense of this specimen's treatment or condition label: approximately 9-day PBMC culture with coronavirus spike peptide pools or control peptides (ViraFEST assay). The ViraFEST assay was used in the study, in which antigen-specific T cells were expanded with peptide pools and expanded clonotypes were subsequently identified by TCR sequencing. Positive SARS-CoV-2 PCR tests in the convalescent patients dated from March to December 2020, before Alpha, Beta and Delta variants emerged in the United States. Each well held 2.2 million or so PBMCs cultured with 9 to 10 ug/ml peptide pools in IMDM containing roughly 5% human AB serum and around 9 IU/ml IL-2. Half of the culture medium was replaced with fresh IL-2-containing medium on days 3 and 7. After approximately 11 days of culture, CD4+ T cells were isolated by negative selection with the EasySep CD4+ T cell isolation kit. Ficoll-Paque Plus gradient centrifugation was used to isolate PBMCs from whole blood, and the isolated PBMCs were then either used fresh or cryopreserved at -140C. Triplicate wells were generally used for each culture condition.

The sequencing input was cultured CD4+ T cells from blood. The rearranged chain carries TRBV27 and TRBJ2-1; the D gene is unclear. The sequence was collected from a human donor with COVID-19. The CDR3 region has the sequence CASSFLSRNDYNEQFF. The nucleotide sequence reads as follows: TGTGCCAGCAGTTTCCTCTCCAGGAACGACTACAATGAGCAGTTCTTC.